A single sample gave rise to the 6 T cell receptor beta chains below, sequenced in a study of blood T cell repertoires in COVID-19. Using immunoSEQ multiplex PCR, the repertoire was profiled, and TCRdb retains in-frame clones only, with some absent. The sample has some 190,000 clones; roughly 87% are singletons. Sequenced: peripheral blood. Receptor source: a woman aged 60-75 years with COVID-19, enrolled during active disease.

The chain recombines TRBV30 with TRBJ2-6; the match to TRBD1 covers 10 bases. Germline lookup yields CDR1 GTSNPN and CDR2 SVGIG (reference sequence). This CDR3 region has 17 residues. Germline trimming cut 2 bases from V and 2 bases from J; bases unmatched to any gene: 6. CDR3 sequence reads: CAWSPPGTGAGANVLTF. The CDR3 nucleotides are TGTGCCTGGAGTCCTCCCGGGACAGGGGCTGGGGCCAACGTCCTGACTTTC. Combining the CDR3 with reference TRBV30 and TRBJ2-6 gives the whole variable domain SQTIHQWPATLVQPVGSPLSLECTVEGTSNPNLYWYRQAAGRGLQLLFYSVGIGQISSEVPQNLSASRPQDRQFILSSKKLLLSDSGFYLCAWSPPGTGAGANVLTFGAGSRLTVL.

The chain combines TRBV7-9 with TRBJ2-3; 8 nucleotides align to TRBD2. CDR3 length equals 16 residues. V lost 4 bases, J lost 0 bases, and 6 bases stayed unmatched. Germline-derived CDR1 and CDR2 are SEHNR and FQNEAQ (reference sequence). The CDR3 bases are TGTGCCAGCAGCTCGGGTAGCGGGGCCAGCACAGATACGCAGTATTTT. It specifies CASSSGSGASTDTQYF.

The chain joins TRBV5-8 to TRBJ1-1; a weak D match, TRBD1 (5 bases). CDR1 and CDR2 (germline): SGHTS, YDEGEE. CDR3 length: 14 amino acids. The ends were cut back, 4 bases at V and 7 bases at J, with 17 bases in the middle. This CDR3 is CASSRRDSHFEAFF. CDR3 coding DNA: TGTGCCAGCAGCCGGAGAGACAGCCATTTTGAAGCTTTCTTT.

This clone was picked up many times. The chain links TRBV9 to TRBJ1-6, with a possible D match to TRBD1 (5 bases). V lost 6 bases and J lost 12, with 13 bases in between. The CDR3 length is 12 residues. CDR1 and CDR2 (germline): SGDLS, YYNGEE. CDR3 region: CASNQLREPLHF. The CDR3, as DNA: TGTGCCAGCAACCAACTCAGGGAACCCCTCCACTTT. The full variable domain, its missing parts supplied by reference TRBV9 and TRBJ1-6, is DSGVTQTPKHLITATGQRVTLRCSPRSGDLSVYWYQQSLDQGLQFLIQYYNGEERAKGNILERFSAQQFPDLHSELNLSSLELGDSALYFCASNQLREPLHFGNGTRLTVT.

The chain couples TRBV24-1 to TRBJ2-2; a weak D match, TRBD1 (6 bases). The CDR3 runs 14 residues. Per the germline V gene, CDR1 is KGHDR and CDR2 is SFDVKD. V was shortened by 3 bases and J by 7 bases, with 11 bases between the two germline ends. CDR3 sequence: CATSDKQGLGELFF. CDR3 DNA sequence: TGTGCCACCAGTGATAAACAGGGTCTCGGGGAGCTGTTTTTT.

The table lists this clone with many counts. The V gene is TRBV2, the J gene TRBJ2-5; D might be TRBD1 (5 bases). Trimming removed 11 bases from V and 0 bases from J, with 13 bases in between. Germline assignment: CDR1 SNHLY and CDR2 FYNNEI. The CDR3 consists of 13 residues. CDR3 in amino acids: CAGLTAYQETQYF. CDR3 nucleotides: TGTGCCGGCCTGACAGCCTACCAAGAGACCCAGTACTTC.